The sequence of this TCR beta chain was determined in a study of post-analysis software for immune sequencing data. Regarding the study as a whole: TRBV5-6, TRBV5-1 and TRBV20-1 belonged to a set of a handful of TRBV segments that were more frequent in patients than controls.

Carried by the TCR beta cDNA libraries were unique molecular identifiers. One entry per CDR3 protein, called by TCRdb with MiXCR from the PCR reads. Of hundreds of thousands of distinct CDR3 sequences in the sample, 59% were seen once. J gave up 4 bases and V 3 bases, and 13 bases lay outside the gene matches. This CDR3 spans 18 amino acids. This clonotype was counted only a few times. Its cognate antigen is unknown. The clonotype comes from a girl aged 2 to 9 with multiple sclerosis. What was sequenced was blood. The chain carries TRBV12-3 or TRBV12-4 and TRBJ2-1; the match to TRBD2 covers 9 bases. DNA of the CDR3: TGTGCCAGCAGTTTGATGGCGGTGGCTAGCGGGGAGTACAATGAGCAGTTCTTC. Translation gives CASSLMAVASGEYNEQFF.